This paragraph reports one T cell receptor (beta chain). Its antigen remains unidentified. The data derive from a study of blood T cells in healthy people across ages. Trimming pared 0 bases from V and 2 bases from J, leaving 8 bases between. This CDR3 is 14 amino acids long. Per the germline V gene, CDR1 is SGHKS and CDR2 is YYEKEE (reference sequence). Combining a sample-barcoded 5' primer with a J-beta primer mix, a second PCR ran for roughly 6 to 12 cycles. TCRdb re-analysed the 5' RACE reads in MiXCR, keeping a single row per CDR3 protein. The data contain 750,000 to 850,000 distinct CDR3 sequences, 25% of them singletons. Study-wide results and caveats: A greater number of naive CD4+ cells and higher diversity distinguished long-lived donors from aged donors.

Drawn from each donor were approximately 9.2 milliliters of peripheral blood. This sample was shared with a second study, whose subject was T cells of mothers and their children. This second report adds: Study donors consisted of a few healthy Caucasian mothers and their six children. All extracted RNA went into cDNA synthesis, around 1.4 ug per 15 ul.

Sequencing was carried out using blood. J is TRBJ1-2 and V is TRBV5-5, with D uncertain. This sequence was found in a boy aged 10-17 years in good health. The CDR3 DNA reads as TGTGCCAGCAGCTTGGAGGCAGAGAACTATGGCTACACCTTC. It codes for CASSLEAENYGYTF.